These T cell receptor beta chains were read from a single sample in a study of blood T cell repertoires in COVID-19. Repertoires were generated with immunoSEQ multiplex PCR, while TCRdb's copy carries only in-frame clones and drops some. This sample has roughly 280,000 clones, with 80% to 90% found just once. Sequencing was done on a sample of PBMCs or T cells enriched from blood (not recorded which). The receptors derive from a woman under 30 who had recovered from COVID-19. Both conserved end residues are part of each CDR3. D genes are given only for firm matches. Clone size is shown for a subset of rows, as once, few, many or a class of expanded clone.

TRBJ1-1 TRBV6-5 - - TGTGCCAGCAGTCCTAATGACAGACCATACACTGAAGCTTTCTTT CASSPNDRPYTEAFF
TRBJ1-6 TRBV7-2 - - TGTGCCAGCAGCGAAGGACAGACGACCTCACCCCTCCACTTT CASSEGQTTSPLHF
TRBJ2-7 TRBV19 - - TGTGCCAGTAGTTCAGGACAGTGGGTCTCCGGGCAGTACTTC CASSSGQWVSGQYF
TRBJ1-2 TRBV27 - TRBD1 TGTGCCAGCAGTAACAGGGGGGGCTATGGCTACACCTTC CASSNRGGYGYTF
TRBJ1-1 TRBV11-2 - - TGTGCCAGCAGTTCCGGGGGAGATGAAGCTTTCTTT CASSSGGDEAFF
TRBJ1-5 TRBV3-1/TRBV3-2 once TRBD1 TGTGCCAGCAGCCAAGGGACAGGGGACCAGCCCCAGCATTTT CASSQGTGDQPQHF
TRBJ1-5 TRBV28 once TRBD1 TGTGCCAGCAGTTTAGGGACAGGCACCAATCAGCCCCAGCATTTT CASSLGTGTNQPQHF
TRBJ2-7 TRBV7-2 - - TGTGCCAGCAGCTTAGCCCCACACTCCTACGAGCAGTACTTC CASSLAPHSYEQYF
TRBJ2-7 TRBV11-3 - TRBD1 TGTGCCAGCAGCTTAGAGGACAGGGTTGGTAGGGAGCAGTACTTC CASSLEDRVGREQYF
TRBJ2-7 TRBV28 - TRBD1 TGTGCCACCATCCATGGAACAGGGGGTAGTATGGGGGAGCAGTACTTC CATIHGTGGSMGEQYF
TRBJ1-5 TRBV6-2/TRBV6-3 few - TGTGCCAGCAGTTCCCCCTACAGGGATCAGCCCCAGCATTTT CASSSPYRDQPQHF
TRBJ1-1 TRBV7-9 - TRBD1 TGTGCCAGCACGGGACAGGGCCTTGAAGCTTTCTTT CASTGQGLEAFF
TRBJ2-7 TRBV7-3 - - TGTGCCAGCAGCCCCGACAGGTTTCCGTACGAGCAGTACTTC CASSPDRFPYEQYF
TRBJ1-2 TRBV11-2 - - TGTGCCAGCAGCTTCGGCGGAAATAACTATGGCTACACCTTC CASSFGGNNYGYTF
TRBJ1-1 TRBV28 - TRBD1 TGTGCCAGCAGGACAGGGACGGACACTGAAGCTTTCTTT CASRTGTDTEAFF
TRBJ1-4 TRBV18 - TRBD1 TGTGCCAGCTCCCCCAGACAGGGACTTAATGAAAAACTGTTTTTT CASSPRQGLNEKLFF
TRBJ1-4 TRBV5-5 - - TGTGCCAGCAGCTTGGCCTTGAGCGGGGGGAAACTGTTTTTT CASSLALSGGKLFF
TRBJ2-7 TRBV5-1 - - TGCGCCAGCAGCTTGACGGGCGAGCAGTACTTC CASSLTGEQYF
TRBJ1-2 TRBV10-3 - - TGTGCCATCAGTGAGGGACTCTATGGCTACACCTTC CAISEGLYGYTF
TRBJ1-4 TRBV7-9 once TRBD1 TGTGCCAGCAGCTTAGCCGCAGGGGGGCGCTTTGGTGAAAAACTGTTTTTT CASSLAAGGRFGEKLFF
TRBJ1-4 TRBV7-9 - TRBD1 TGTGCCAGCAGTCCCGGACAGGGGGCAAATGAAAAACTGTTTTTT CASSPGQGANEKLFF
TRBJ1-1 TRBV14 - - TGTGCCAGCAGCCCGGTTCTAATGAACACTGAAGCTTTCTTT CASSPVLMNTEAFF
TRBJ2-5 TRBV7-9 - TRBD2 TGTGCCAGCAGAAGAATCGGGGGGGATCGAGAGACCCAGTACTTC CASRRIGGDRETQYF
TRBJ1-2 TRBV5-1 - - TGCGCCAGCAGCTTGGAGAACCAGGTCAATGGCTACACCTTC CASSLENQVNGYTF
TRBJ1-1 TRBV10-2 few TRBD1 TGCGCCAGCAGCGTCCGGTGGGGGCAGGGGGCTTACGAAGCTTTCTTT CASSVRWGQGAYEAFF
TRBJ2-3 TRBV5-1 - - TGCGCCAGCAGCTGGGGGACAACCACAGATACGCAGTATTTT CASSWGTTTDTQYF
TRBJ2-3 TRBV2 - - TGTGCCAGCAATTCCAGGGGAGATACGCAGTATTTT CASNSRGDTQYF
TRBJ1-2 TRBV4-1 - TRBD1 TGCGCCAGCAGCACGCGGACAGGGGCTAACTATGGCTACACCTTC CASSTRTGANYGYTF
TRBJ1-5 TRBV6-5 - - TGTGCCAGCCGGAGAAGCAATCAGCCCCAGCATTTT CASRRSNQPQHF
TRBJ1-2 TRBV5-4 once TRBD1 TGTGCCAGCAGCTTGGTGGGACAGGGGGCAGCGAACTATGGCTACACCTTC CASSLVGQGAANYGYTF
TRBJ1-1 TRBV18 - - TGTGCCAGCTCACCACCGAAAAGCTGGACTGAAGCTTTCTTT CASSPPKSWTEAFF
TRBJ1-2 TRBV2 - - TGTGCCAGCAGTGAAGTCCTCCGCGGGGGCTACACCTTC CASSEVLRGGYTF
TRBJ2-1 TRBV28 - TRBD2 TGTGCCAGCAGTCAACCCCCTAGCGGCTACAATGAGCAGTTCTTC CASSQPPSGYNEQFF